One and the same sample provided the 4 T cell receptor beta chains below, sequenced in a study of technical replicates of blood from a handful of donors. Data came from immunoSEQ multiplex PCR; TCRdb stores just in-frame clones and leaves some out. The profile shows about 80,000 clones, about 90% of them singletons. Sequenced sample: T cells isolated from PBMCs. These receptors were taken from a human donor in good health.

The chain is built from TRBV27 and TRBJ2-7; 9 bases line up with TRBD2. V lost 6 bases to trimming and J lost 4 bases; unmatched junction nucleotides: 10. Germline V gene sequence: CDR1 MNHEY, CDR2 SMNVEV (reference sequence). This CDR3 is 15 amino acids long. CDR3: CASSPRLAEGYEQYF. The CDR3 DNA reads TGTGCCAGCAGCCCCCGACTAGCGGAGGGGTACGAGCAGTACTTC.

This clone has a handful of counts. The chain employs TRBV5-4 and TRBJ2-5; no clear D gene. Germline values: CDR1 SGHNT, CDR2 YYREEE (reference sequence). Trimming stripped 3 bases from V and 1 base from J, with 7 bases between. The CDR3 runs 13 residues. The CDR3 sequence: CASSSEPQETQYF. The DNA of the CDR3 is TGTGCCAGCAGCTCGGAGCCCCAAGAGACCCAGTACTTC.

The genes are TRBV10-3 and TRBJ2-5; 8 nucleotides align to TRBD1. This CDR3 spans 14 amino acids. CDR1 and CDR2 from the germline V gene are ENHRY and SYGVKD. V trimming: 4 bases; J trimming: 5 bases; junction bases outside the gene matches: 6. The CDR3: CAISGGQDSETQYF. CDR3 nucleotide sequence: TGTGCCATCAGTGGGGGACAGGATAGTGAGACCCAGTACTTC.

The gene calls are TRBV5-1 and TRBJ2-7, with 8 bases lining up with TRBD1. This CDR3 is built from 14 residues. The V and J ends lost 2 bases and 3 bases, in that order; junction bases with no gene match: 4. Germline CDR1 reads SGHRS; CDR2 reads YFSETQ. CDR3 residues: CASSLEGQVYEQYF. In nucleotides, the CDR3 is TGCGCCAGCAGCTTAGAGGGACAGGTCTACGAGCAGTACTTC.